The next 12 T cell receptor beta chains were all read from a single sample in a study of T cells in Graves' hyperthyroidism and ophthalmopathy (dated by TCRdb to the late 2010s). Libraries were built with multiplex PCR. Sequencing relied on an Illumina HiSeq 2000. The TCR beta CDR3 regions were amplified from the RNA transcripts. For the first round of RT-PCR on the TCR CDR3, the HTBI primer set was used together with the Qiagen OneStep RT-PCR kit. The public reads were reanalyzed by TCRdb: fastp trimming at Q25, MiXCR alignment, in-frame beta chains only. When rows share a CDR3 protein, they turn into one entry using the most common DNA and genes. The sample records approximately 640,000 distinct CDR3 sequences, roughly 17% of which are singletons. In total, the top ten clones hold around a sixth of the sample. Sequencing was carried out using blood. These receptors were taken from a man aged 45-60 years with Graves' hyperthyroidism.

The rearrangement uses TRBV19 and TRBJ1-2, with a weak D call TRBD1 (6 bases). The germline CDR1 and CDR2 sequences are LNHDA and SQIVND (reference sequence). V dropped 8 bases and J dropped 8 bases, with 12 bases sitting between them. This CDR3 is built from 11 residues. The CDR3 reads CASAHRDGYTF. CDR3 nucleotide sequence: TGTGCCAGTGCACACAGGGACGGCTACACCTTC.

The chain links TRBV18 to TRBJ1-2, with 7 positions matching TRBD1. With 6 bases clipped from V and 4 bases from J, the junction kept 8 bases outside the gene matches. The CDR3 is 14 residues long. CDR1 and CDR2 from the germline V gene are KGHSH and LQKENI. In nucleotides, the CDR3 is TGTGCCAGCTCCCCAGGGACAGATTTCTATGGCTACACCTTC. Protein sequence: CASSPGTDFYGYTF.

The table lists this clonotype with many counts. The gene calls are TRBV12-3 or TRBV12-4 and TRBJ1-2, with 8 nucleotides matching TRBD1. V lost 1 base and J lost 7; bases outside the gene matches: 8. The CDR3 is made up of 15 amino acids. This chain's CDR3 is CASSLGGQGAGGYTF. CDR3 DNA: TGTGCCAGCAGTTTAGGGGGGCAGGGGGCAGGTGGCTACACCTTC.

The chain links TRBV15 to TRBJ1-2; perhaps TRBD1 as D (5 bases). Trimming pared 4 bases from V and 8 bases from J, leaving 11 bases between. In germline, CDR1 is LNHNV, CDR2 YYDKDF (reference sequence). The CDR3 length is 12 residues. The CDR3: CATSNGGVGYTF. In nucleotides, the CDR3 is TGTGCCACCAGCAATGGGGGTGTCGGCTACACCTTC.

This clonotype was detected ten times or more. This sequence joins TRBV2 and TRBJ2-6, with 10 bases aligning to TRBD1. Per germline, CDR1 SNHLY and CDR2 FYNNEI. V lost 10 bases to trimming and J lost 3 bases; unmatched junction nucleotides: 15. The CDR3 length is 18 residues. The CDR3 bases are TGTGCCATCCTTAAACGACAGGGGGCGGCGAGTGGGGCCAACGTCCTGACTTTC. This sequence encodes CAILKRQGAASGANVLTF.

The rearrangement uses TRBV6-1 and TRBJ2-7; 15 nucleotides agree with TRBD2. J was trimmed by 4 bases and V by 0 bases; bases with no gene match: 7. The CDR3 totals 18 residues. Germline CDR1 is MNHNS and CDR2 is SASEGT. DNA of the CDR3: TGTGCCAGCAGTGAAGCGATTGGACTAGCGGGAGGGAGGTACGAGCAGTACTTC. Protein product: CASSEAIGLAGGRYEQYF.

This clonotype has at least ten counts. The rearrangement uses TRBV10-3 and TRBJ2-1; unclear D gene. V lost 0 bases and J 1 base, leaving 16 bases between the germline ends. The germline CDR1 and CDR2 sequences are ENHRY and SYGVKD. The CDR3 has 18 amino acids. The CDR3 region is CAISESWTLLSSYNEQFF. The CDR3 DNA sequence: TGTGCCATCAGTGAGTCTTGGACCTTGCTCAGTTCCTACAATGAGCAGTTCTTC.

As to this clonotype: A read error is possible here, since a much larger clone lies one base away. The genes are TRBV28 and TRBJ2-2, with D perhaps TRBD2 (5 bases). Looked up from germline, CDR1 is MDHEN and CDR2 is SYDVKM. The CDR3 totals 16 residues. As DNA, the CDR3 is TGTGCCAGCAGTTCCAAGTTCAAGGCGAACACCGGGGAGCTGCTTTTT. Encoded protein: CASSSKFKANTGELLF.

The chain has TRBV20-1 and TRBJ2-3; TRBD2 is a possible D gene (6 bases). The CDR3 loop spans 12 amino acids. V was clipped by 6 bases and J by 6 bases, with 13 bases between them. Germline values: CDR1 DFQATT, CDR2 SNEGSKA (reference sequence). CDR3 amino acids: CSAGRGYDTQYF. The CDR3 DNA reads TGCAGTGCCGGGAGAGGGTACGATACGCAGTATTTT.

V gene TRBV10-3 combines with J gene TRBJ2-1; TRBD1 matches 8 bases. Germline V lookup: CDR1 ENHRY, CDR2 SYGVKD. This CDR3 has 11 amino acids. After removal of 8 bases from V and 12 bases from J, the junction contained 6 bases not matched to a gene. CDR3 bases: TGTGCCATCGGGTGGACAGGGAGGCAGTTCTTC. Residues: CAIGWTGRQFF.

The sample holds a few counts of this clonotype. The chain uses TRBV20-1 and TRBJ2-2; D tentatively reads TRBD1 or TRBD2 (5 bases each). The CDR3 has 15 amino acids. Germline lookup yields CDR1 DFQATT and CDR2 SNEGSKA (reference sequence). V lost 4 bases and J lost 0, with 12 bases in between. Here the CDR3 DNA reads TGCAGTGCTACTCCCGGGACGTCGAACACCGGGGAGCTGTTTTTT. Protein product: CSATPGTSNTGELFF.

The chain is built from TRBV30 and TRBJ2-7, with 10 bases fitting TRBD2. The CDR3 length is 14 residues. Germline V CDR1 and CDR2: GTSNPN, SVGIG (reference sequence). With 8 bases clipped from V and 4 bases from J, the junction kept 11 bases outside the gene matches. CDR3 protein: CAAIASGRAYEQYF. The DNA of the CDR3 is TGTGCCGCAATAGCTAGCGGGAGAGCGTACGAGCAGTACTTC.